The 32 T cell receptor beta chains below all came from one sample that was sequenced in a study of blood T cell repertoires in COVID-19. Sequencing used immunoSEQ multiplex PCR; TCRdb keeps in-frame clones, though not all of them. Seen here are nearly 300,000 clones, approximately 89% observed once, and the top ten hold roughly 6.9%. Specimen: peripheral blood. These TCRs come from a woman aged 25-40 years who had recovered from COVID-19.

This rearrangement joins TRBV6-5 to TRBJ2-7, with D perhaps matching TRBD1 (6 bases). The CDR3 runs 13 residues. Germline V gene lookup returns CDR1 MNHEY and CDR2 SVGAGI. The ends were cut back, 7 bases at V and 1 base at J, with 11 bases in the middle. The CDR3 bases are TGTGCCAGCACCGGGACACATTCCTACGAGCAGTACTTC. The encoded protein is CASTGTHSYEQYF.

The CDR3 nucleotides are TGTGCCACCAGCAGACAGGGTAGCGGCTACACCTTC. Translating gives CATSRQGSGYTF. The gene calls are TRBV15 and TRBJ1-2, with a tentative D call TRBD1 (5 bases). Deletions cut 2 bases from V and 8 bases from J, with 9 bases between. Per the germline V gene, CDR1 is LNHNV and CDR2 is YYDKDF (reference sequence). This CDR3 has 12 amino acids.

J is TRBJ1-2 and V is TRBV30; no firm D call. V was trimmed by 0 bases and J by 7 bases, leaving 15 bases between them. The CDR3 length is 14 residues. In germline, CDR1 is GTSNPN, CDR2 SVGIG (reference sequence). In DNA, the CDR3 is TGTGCCTGGAGTGTACTCGGCTGGGCGGGTGGCTACACCTTC. It codes for CAWSVLGWAGGYTF.

The chain recombines TRBV20-1 with TRBJ1-2; no definite D call. Per germline, CDR1 DFQATT and CDR2 SNEGSKA (reference sequence). V was trimmed by 6 bases and J by 6 bases, leaving 11 bases between them. The CDR3 has 11 residues. The chain's CDR3 is CSAWREHGYTF. In DNA, the CDR3 is TGCAGTGCATGGCGGGAGCATGGCTACACCTTC.

The rearrangement links TRBV3-1 (or the pseudogene TRBV3-2) to TRBJ1-3; 7 positions agree with TRBD1. CDR1 LGHDT and CDR2 YNNKEL come from the germline V gene (reference sequence). With 3 bases clipped from V and 3 bases from J, the junction kept 2 bases outside the gene matches. This CDR3 has 14 amino acids. The CDR3 loop reads CASSQAGGGNTIYF. The CDR3 bases are TGTGCCAGCAGCCAGGCAGGGGGTGGAAACACCATATATTTT.

V gene TRBV3-1 (or the pseudogene TRBV3-2) combines with J gene TRBJ2-2; D is possibly TRBD2 (5 bases). Germline CDR1 is LGHDT and CDR2 is YNNKEL (reference sequence). Trimming removed 1 base at V and 2 bases at J, with 14 bases between. CDR3 length: 17 amino acids. DNA of the CDR3: TGTGCCAGCAGCCAAGGTCTCCGGGATGCAAACACCGGGGAGCTGTTTTTT. Protein product: CASSQGLRDANTGELFF.

The rearrangement joins TRBV28 to TRBJ2-5, with D unclear. The CDR3 spans 14 residues. The V end was cut by 4 bases, the J end by 0 bases, with 9 bases between. Germline-derived CDR1 and CDR2 are MDHEN and SYDVKM. DNA of the CDR3: TGTGCCAGCAGTTCAAACATATACCAAGAGACCCAGTACTTC. Amino acid sequence: CASSSNIYQETQYF.

V is TRBV19 and J is TRBJ2-7, with D perhaps matching TRBD2 (5 bases). The length of the CDR3 is 16 residues. Deletions cut 3 bases from V and 9 bases from J, with 24 bases between. Germline assignment: CDR1 LNHDA and CDR2 SQIVND (reference sequence). For the CDR3, the DNA is TGTGCCAGTAGTATGATAGGGCGCGGGCTCAATCCACGGCAGTACTTC. This sequence encodes CASSMIGRGLNPRQYF.

The chain couples TRBV10-2 to TRBJ2-7; 8 bases align to TRBD2. V shed 4 bases, J shed 2 bases, and the junction held 10 bases outside the gene matches. This CDR3 spans 16 amino acids. The germline gives CDR1 WSHSY, CDR2 SAAADI. The DNA of the CDR3 is TGCGCCAGCAGTGTATATTCCGGGGGGGTTCCCTACGAGCAGTACTTC. Protein product: CASSVYSGGVPYEQYF.

This clone is a singleton in its sample. This sequence joins TRBV5-1 and TRBJ2-5, with TRBD1 identical over 9 bases. The CDR3 contains 15 residues. V shed 4 bases, J shed 0 bases, and the junction held 4 bases outside the gene matches. Germline lookup yields CDR1 SGHRS and CDR2 YFSETQ. Written as DNA, the CDR3 is TGCGCCAGCAGCCGGACAGGGGCCGACCAAGAGACCCAGTACTTC. The encoded protein is CASSRTGADQETQYF.

The chain carries TRBV10-3 and TRBJ1-4; 8 positions agree with TRBD1. Germline V lookup: CDR1 ENHRY, CDR2 SYGVKD. The CDR3 totals 18 residues. V was pared by 2 bases and J by 7 bases, with 15 bases of the junction left unmatched. In nucleotides, the CDR3 is TGTGCCATCAGTGAGCCGGGGGGAGACAGGGGAGGCAGTGAAAAACTGTTTTTT. It is translated as CAISEPGGDRGGSEKLFF.

The chain links TRBV11-1 to TRBJ1-2; D gene ambiguous. CDR1 and CDR2 from the germline V gene are SGHAT and FQDESV (reference sequence). Trimming cost V 5 bases and J 7 bases, with 17 bases left between them. The CDR3 runs 14 residues. As DNA, the CDR3 is TGTGCCAGCAGCCAAGGTAGCTTTCTGAGTGGCTACACCTTC. Translated: CASSQGSFLSGYTF.

This clone has a single count. The V call is TRBV4-2, the J call TRBJ2-7; TRBD2 matches 9 bases. This CDR3 comprises 16 residues. The J segment lost 2 bases and the V segment lost 4 bases, leaving 9 bases of the junction unmatched. Looked up from germline, CDR1 is LGHNA and CDR2 is YNFKEQ. CDR3 coding DNA: TGTGCCAGCAGCCGAGGTATTAGCGGGGGACCCTACGAGCAGTACTTC. Encoded protein: CASSRGISGGPYEQYF.

V gene TRBV6-2 or TRBV6-3 combines with J gene TRBJ1-4; weak D call: TRBD1 (5 bases). V lost 4 bases and J 0 bases, leaving 9 bases between the germline ends. Per the germline V gene, CDR1 is MNHEY and CDR2 is SVGEGT. This CDR3 contains 15 residues. The CDR3 coding sequence is TGTGCCAGCAGTTCCGACAGTGCAACTAATGAAAAACTGTTTTTT. Translation gives CASSSDSATNEKLFF.

The V gene is TRBV21-1, the J gene TRBJ2-2; the table assigns TRBD2, which was not confirmed against the DNA. TRBV21-1 is annotated as a pseudogene. The CDR3 is made up of 12 amino acids. CDR3 DNA sequence: TGTGCCAGCAGCCGGGGTGCCGGGGAGCTGTTTTTT. Residues: CASSRGAGELFF.

The chain uses TRBV6-5 and TRBJ1-1; D is possibly TRBD1 (6 bases). This CDR3 contains 13 residues. Trimming stripped 8 bases from V and 4 bases from J, with 14 bases between. Germline CDR1 reads MNHEY; CDR2 reads SVGAGI. The DNA for the CDR3 is TGTGCCAGCCAGGGGACGATCGTCACTGAAGCTTTCTTT. Amino acids: CASQGTIVTEAFF.

The V call is TRBV12-3 or TRBV12-4, the J call TRBJ2-2; D call uncertain. This CDR3 has 11 amino acids. Between the trimmed V and J ends, which lost 6 bases and 8 bases, there was a span of 7 bases. CDR3 loop: CASSYRGELFF. CDR3 coding DNA: TGTGCCAGCAGCTACCGGGGGGAGCTGTTTTTT.

The chain recombines TRBV7-9 with TRBJ1-2; the D is unclear. This CDR3 comprises 14 residues. The germline CDR1 and CDR2 sequences are SEHNR and FQNEAQ (reference sequence). V was trimmed by 7 bases and J by 4 bases, leaving 16 bases between them. CDR3 sequence reads: CASTLWADIYGYTF. The DNA of the CDR3 is TGTGCCAGCACCCTTTGGGCAGACATCTATGGCTACACCTTC.

V and J are TRBV18 and TRBJ1-2; 9 nucleotides align to TRBD1. The CDR3 runs to 16 residues. Germline assignment: CDR1 KGHSH and CDR2 LQKENI. Unmatched junction bases numbered 13, after V lost 4 bases and J lost 7 bases. In DNA form, the CDR3 reads TGTGCCAGCTCACTCCGGGACAGGGCCGATCTCCGTGGCTACACCTTC. Translating it yields CASSLRDRADLRGYTF.

The rearrangement links TRBV6-5 to TRBJ1-1; D ambiguous. The V end was cut by 0 bases, the J end by 11 bases, with 16 bases between. Germline V lookup: CDR1 MNHEY, CDR2 SVGAGI. CDR3 length equals 14 residues. The CDR3 sequence is CASSYSKSQVRAFF. CDR3 nucleotide sequence: TGTGCCAGCAGTTACTCGAAAAGTCAGGTACGGGCTTTCTTT.

J is TRBJ2-5 and V is TRBV6-5; TRBD2 is a possible D gene (5 bases). The CDR3 runs to 15 residues. Trimming stripped 5 bases from V and 5 bases from J, with 18 bases between. From germline, CDR1 is MNHEY and CDR2 SVGAGI. The CDR3 DNA sequence: TGTGCCAGCAGTCCCGACACAGCTCGGAGGGAGACCCAGTACTTC. It codes for CASSPDTARRETQYF.

The chain's CDR3 is CASSWEPGQPSYNEQFF. CDR3 coding DNA: TGTGCCAGCAGCTGGGAGCCGGGACAGCCCTCCTACAATGAGCAGTTCTTC. The rearrangement uses TRBV5-6 and TRBJ2-1; 7 bases align to TRBD1. The junction had 9 bases not matched to a gene; V was cut back by 3 bases and J by 0 bases. Germline CDR1 and CDR2: SGHDT and YYEEEE. This CDR3 is 17 amino acids long.

This chain joins TRBV4-3 and TRBJ2-7; TRBD1 matches at 7 bases. J was trimmed by 2 bases and V by 1 base; bases with no gene match: 5. Germline assignment: CDR1 LGHNA and CDR2 YSLEER. The CDR3 runs to 15 residues. The CDR3 DNA follows: TGCGCCAGCAGCCAAGTTGTGACAGGGACCTACGAGCAGTACTTC. This translates into CASSQVVTGTYEQYF.

The rearrangement links TRBV7-9 to TRBJ2-3; 9 positions match TRBD2. The CDR3 is 16 residues long. The germline V gene encodes CDR1 SEHNR and CDR2 FQNEAQ (reference sequence). V was clipped by 1 base and J by 4 bases; unmatched bases: 6. The CDR3 nucleotides read TGTGCCAGCAGCTTAGGTCTAGCGGGGACTTCAGATACGCAGTATTTT. Translation gives CASSLGLAGTSDTQYF.

This sequence joins TRBV5-1 and TRBJ1-2; TRBD1 matches 7 bases. The CDR3 totals 15 residues. Trimming removed 5 bases from V and 2 bases from J; junction bases left unmatched: 9. In germline, CDR1 is SGHRS, CDR2 YFSETQ. Written as DNA, the CDR3 is TGCGCCAGCAGTTTTACAGGGGCAGAAAACTATGGCTACACCTTC. Amino acid sequence: CASSFTGAENYGYTF.

The chain links TRBV19 to TRBJ1-2; no reliable D call. V shed 6 bases and J shed 8 bases, with 19 bases lying between them. Germline values: CDR1 LNHDA, CDR2 SQIVND (reference sequence). CDR3 length: 14 residues. The DNA of the CDR3 is TGTGCCAGTAGCCTCGAGAGGTTCGGGTCAGGCTACACCTTC. Translating it yields CASSLERFGSGYTF.

The V gene is TRBV9, the J gene TRBJ1-3, with D tentatively TRBD1 (5 bases). The CDR3 has 14 amino acids. Trimming pared 1 base from V and 6 bases from J, leaving 11 bases between. Germline CDR1 SGDLS, CDR2 YYNGEE. The CDR3 nucleotides read TGTGCCAGCAGCGTAAAGCCGGGGGAAAACACCATATATTTT. Its protein product is CASSVKPGENTIYF. Filled out from reference TRBV9 and TRBJ1-3, the complete variable domain reads DSGVTQTPKHLITATGQRVTLRCSPRSGDLSVYWYQQSLDQGLQFLIQYYNGEERAKGNILERFSAQQFPDLHSELNLSSLELGDSALYFCASSVKPGENTIYFGEGSWLTVV.

The chain has TRBV7-2 and TRBJ2-7; maybe TRBD2 (6 bases). Germline V gene sequence: CDR1 SGHTA, CDR2 FQGNSA. The ends were cut back, 5 bases at V and 0 bases at J, with 14 bases in the middle. There are 15 residues in the CDR3. CDR3 region: CASSKQTGLSYEQYF. CDR3 nucleotides: TGTGCCAGCAGCAAACAAACGGGACTCTCCTACGAGCAGTACTTC.

The chain combines TRBV6-2 or TRBV6-3 with TRBJ1-1; perhaps TRBD1 as D (5 bases). Germline V CDR1 and CDR2: MNHEY, SVGEGT. The ends were cut back, 6 bases at V and 4 bases at J, with 21 bases in the middle. CDR3 length equals 16 residues. The CDR3 loop is CASRPTRGGGATEAFF. The CDR3 DNA follows: TGTGCCAGCAGGCCTACGAGGGGCGGGGGAGCCACTGAAGCTTTCTTT.

The J gene is TRBJ2-3, the V gene TRBV6-2 or TRBV6-3; D is ambiguous. Trimming left V 3 bases short and J 4 bases short, with 5 bases between. This CDR3 is 12 amino acids long. Germline V gene lookup returns CDR1 MNHEY and CDR2 SVGEGT. DNA for the CDR3: TGTGCCAGCAGTTATTATCCAGATACGCAGTATTTT. This gives the protein CASSYYPDTQYF.

This clone was observed a single time. The chain recombines TRBV6-6 with TRBJ1-2, with D unclear. Trimming left V 2 bases short and J 6 bases short, with 10 bases between. The CDR3 length is 13 residues. Germline V gives CDR1 MNHNY, CDR2 SVGAGI (reference sequence). The CDR3 region is CASSYNLRDGYTF. The CDR3 DNA reads as TGTGCCAGCAGTTACAATCTACGAGATGGCTACACCTTC.

The chain employs TRBV18 and TRBJ2-5; D ambiguous. V dropped 3 bases and J dropped 4 bases, with 15 bases sitting between them. CDR3 length: 15 residues. The germline V gene has CDR1 KGHSH and CDR2 LQKENI. The CDR3 sequence: CASSPPTWRGETQYF. In DNA, the CDR3 is TGTGCCAGCTCACCTCCCACATGGCGAGGAGAGACCCAGTACTTC.